This T cell receptor (beta chain) was sequenced in a study of blood T cells in healthy people across ages. CDR3 length: 15 amino acids. CDR1 is LGHDT and CDR2 is YNNKEL in the germline V gene (reference sequence). V lost 1 base, J lost 6 bases, and 13 bases lay in between. Together with a sample-barcoded 5' primer, a J-beta primer mix was included in a second PCR lasting about 7 to 11 cycles. Each CDR3 protein is one row after TCRdb ran MiXCR on the 5' RACE reads. The data show under 1,100,000 distinct CDR3 sequences, approximately 26% seen once. Samples had at least 6 million PBMCs isolated from them. In this sample, this clonotype turned up a few times. This sample was shared with a second study, whose subject was T cells of mothers and their children. From that paper: In the second PCR, M1S primer introduced barcodes and 2-4 random bases. Sequencing got over 9.5 million TCR beta CDR3 reads from each mother and approximately 3 million from each child.

Sequencing was done on a sample of blood. This TCR derives from a girl aged 2-9 years in good health. V gene TRBV3-1 combines with J gene TRBJ2-1; D is undetermined. The DNA for the CDR3 is TGTGCCAGCAGCCAAGCGCCAGGAGCGTCCAATGAGCAGTTCTTC. Its translation is CASSQAPGASNEQFF.